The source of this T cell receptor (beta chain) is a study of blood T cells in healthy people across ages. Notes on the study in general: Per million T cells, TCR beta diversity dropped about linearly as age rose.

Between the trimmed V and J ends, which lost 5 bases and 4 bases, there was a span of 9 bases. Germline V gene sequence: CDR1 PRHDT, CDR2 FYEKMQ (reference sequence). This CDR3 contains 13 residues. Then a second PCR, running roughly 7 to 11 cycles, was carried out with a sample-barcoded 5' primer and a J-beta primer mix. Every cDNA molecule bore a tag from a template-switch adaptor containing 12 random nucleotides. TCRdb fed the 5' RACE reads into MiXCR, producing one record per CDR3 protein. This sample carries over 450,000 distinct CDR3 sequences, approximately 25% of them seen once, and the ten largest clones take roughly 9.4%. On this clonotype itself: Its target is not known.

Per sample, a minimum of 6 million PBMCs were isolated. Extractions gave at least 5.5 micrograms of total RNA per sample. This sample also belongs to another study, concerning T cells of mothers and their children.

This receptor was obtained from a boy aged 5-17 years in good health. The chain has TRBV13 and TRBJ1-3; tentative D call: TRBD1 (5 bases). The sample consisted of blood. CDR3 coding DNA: TGTGCCAGCAGCGGGGGTATCGGAAACACCATATATTTT. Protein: CASSGGIGNTIYF.